The T cell receptor (beta chain) under discussion was sequenced for a study of identical twins. Findings and caveats of the study: Researchers caution that invariant MAIT and iNKT cells could partly confound zero-insertion analyses.

TCRdb fed the 5' RACE reads into MiXCR, producing one record per CDR3 protein. The data hold about 100,000 distinct CDR3 sequences, with less than 6.5% observed a single time. This clonotype was detected a few times. Its antigen is not identified. The germline V and J ends were trimmed by 2 bases and 7 bases, with 11 bases remaining between them. Germline lookup yields CDR1 MNHNY and CDR2 SVGAGI (reference sequence). The CDR3 is made up of 13 amino acids. This chain uses TRBV6-6 with TRBJ1-1; maybe TRBD1 (5 bases). This clonotype was sampled from a woman aged 50 to 65 in good health. Material: memory T cells sorted from blood. As DNA, the CDR3 is TGTGCCAGCAGTTACGGGGACTCTTATGAAGCTTTCTTT. Its translation: CASSYGDSYEAFF.